This T cell receptor (beta chain) was sequenced in a study of cytomegalovirus exposure and HLA in healthy donors. The germline V gene has CDR1 SQVTM and CDR2 ANQGSEA. The CDR3 totals 19 residues. Trimming at V came to 0 bases and at J to 0 bases, leaving 14 bases not matched to a gene. Data came from immunoSEQ multiplex PCR; TCRdb stores just in-frame clones and leaves some out. The profile covers about 66,000 clones, with nearly 98% appearing a single time and around 1.6% taken by the ten largest. Material for sequencing was PBMCs. The chain is built from TRBV29-1 and TRBJ2-3, with 8 bases aligning to TRBD2. The TCR was taken from a woman aged 18-29 years in good health and CMV-seropositive. The CDR3 DNA reads TGCAGCGTTGAAGATTCGGTGGTAGCGGGAAAAACTAGCACAGATACGCAGTATTTT. Protein: CSVEDSVVAGKTSTDTQYF.